Listed below are T cell receptor beta chains from one sample, sequenced in a study of breast tumors, draining lymph nodes, adjacent tissues. Via MiXCR, TCRdb re-called the multiplex PCR reads, giving one row per CDR3 protein. The table includes tens of thousands of distinct CDR3 sequences, 15% to 20% detected once. Sequencing was performed on axillary lymph node tissue. The source of these receptors is a female donor with breast cancer. Some clones in this sample may be carry-over from other donors' samples. The CDR3 runs from the conserved cysteine through the conserved F or W. The D gene is left open where the match is weak. Clone size is not always given. Where it is, it says once, few, many or a class for expanded clones.

TRBV20-1	NA	TRBJ2-7	many	CSAVPGTGSYEQYF	TGCAGTGCGGTTCCCGGGACTGGGTCCTACGAGCAGTACTTC
TRBV12-3/TRBV12-4	TRBD2	TRBJ2-2	many	CASSSGTSGSLNTGELFF	TGTGCCAGCAGTTCCGGGACTAGCGGGAGCCTGAACACCGGGGAGCTGTTTTTT
TRBV29-1	TRBD1	TRBJ2-5	many	CSVGTGGRDQETQYF	TGCAGCGTTGGGACAGGGGGTAGGGACCAAGAGACCCAGTACTTC
TRBV5-1	NA	TRBJ2-5	many	CASSRSTGTGGQETQYF	TGCGCCAGCAGCAGAAGCACAGGGACGGGAGGCCAAGAGACCCAGTACTTC
TRBV7-8	NA	TRBJ1-2	many	CASSLAVRGYGYTF	TGTGCCAGCAGCTTAGCGGTCCGGGGATATGGCTACACCTTC
TRBV28	TRBD2	TRBJ2-3	NA	CASSFLNSGRASQYF	TGTGCCAGCAGTTTTCTCAATAGCGGGAGGGCCTCGCAGTATTTT
TRBV28	NA	TRBJ2-1	NA	CASSLVLGGNYNEQFF	TGTGCCAGCAGTTTAGTTCTTGGCGGGAACTACAATGAGCAGTTCTTC
TRBV7-2	TRBD1	TRBJ1-2	NA	CASSPDRIGGYTF	TGTGCCAGCAGCCCGGACAGGATAGGGGGCTACACCTTC
TRBV7-6	NA	TRBJ2-5	NA	CASGGRGGRETQYF	TGTGCCAGCGGAGGGAGAGGGGGTCGGGAGACCCAGTACTTC
TRBV3-1	NA	TRBJ2-1	NA	CASSQVRSRDRDNEQFF	TGTGCCAGCAGCCAAGTAAGGTCGCGGGATAGGGACAATGAGCAGTTCTTC
TRBV15	TRBD1	TRBJ1-6	many	CATSRARDSNSPLHF	TGTGCCACCAGCAGAGCGAGGGACAGTAATTCACCCCTCCACTTT
TRBV7-2	TRBD1	TRBJ2-5	many	CASSPRTGWGETQYF	TGTGCCAGCAGCCCACGGACAGGGTGGGGGGAGACCCAGTACTTC
TRBV6-2/TRBV6-3	NA	TRBJ2-5	many	CASSYEVGETQYF	TGTGCCAGCAGTTACGAGGTTGGAGAGACCCAGTACTTC
TRBV3-1	NA	TRBJ2-7	many	CASSQDLGGSYEQYF	TGTGCCAGCAGCCAAGATCTGGGCGGCTCCTACGAGCAGTACTTC
TRBV28	NA	TRBJ2-2	NA	CASSAPGQNTGELFF	TGTGCCAGCAGCGCGCCGGGACAGAACACCGGGGAGCTGTTTTTT
TRBV11-3	NA	TRBJ2-2	many	CASSLGGRDTGELFF	TGTGCCAGCAGTTTAGGGGGGCGAGACACCGGGGAGCTGTTTTTT
TRBV20-1	TRBD1	TRBJ2-7	many	CSARDGPGGEQYF	TGCAGTGCTAGAGATGGTCCAGGGGGCGAGCAGTACTTC
TRBV28	NA	TRBJ1-6	NA	CASSLRWQGYNSPLHF	TGTGCCAGCAGTTTAAGGTGGCAGGGCTATAATTCACCCCTCCACTTT
TRBV28	TRBD1	TRBJ2-5	NA	CASRDRGRETQYF	TGTGCCAGCAGAGACAGGGGGCGCGAGACCCAGTACTTC
TRBV24-1	TRBD1	TRBJ2-7	NA	CATSDAGGEQYF	TGTGCCACCAGTGACGCAGGGGGCGAGCAGTACTTC